The source of this TCR beta chain is a study of blood T cell repertoires in COVID-19. In the study overall: Sites across the United States, Italy and Spain contributed samples from acute and convalescent COVID-19. Sources were T cells, B-cell-depleted T cells, or PBMCs; the material itself was cDNA or gDNA.

As handled by the study authors: Nucleated cell number was recorded as an estimate derived from reference gene primer amplification. Sequencing was performed with immunoSEQ multiplex PCR; in TCRdb, only in-frame clones are kept and a portion is missing. That table gives V, J and clone size, and the DNA gave D and trimming. The data hold tens of thousands of clones, with approximately 80% observed a single time. Germline V lookup: CDR1 MNHNY, CDR2 SVGAGI (reference sequence). This CDR3 has 14 residues. With 4 bases removed from V and 1 base from J, the gap between germline ends came to 8 bases. Sequenced: peripheral blood. This clonotype originated in a woman aged 55-69 years with acute or convalescent COVID-19. V usage is TRBV6-6 and J usage is TRBJ1-5; a possible D gene is TRBD1 (6 bases). In DNA, the CDR3 is TGTGCCAGCAGTTTGGACAGAAGCAATCAGCCCCAGCATTTT. This gives the protein CASSLDRSNQPQHF.